The text below deals with one T cell receptor (beta chain). The sample is drawn from a study of T cell responses to AZD1222 COVID-19 vaccine. Trimming took 8 bases from V and 0 from J, leaving 9 bases between them. The CDR3 is made up of 14 amino acids. CDR1 and CDR2 (germline): KGHDR, SFDVKD. Some clones are missing from TCRdb's copy, which holds only in-frame ones; the method was immunoSEQ multiplex PCR. This table holds 150,000 to 200,000 clones, roughly nine tenths found once. The TCR originated in an adult in good health. This chain links TRBV24-1 with TRBJ2-2; perhaps D is TRBD1 or TRBD2 (5 bases each). The material was peripheral blood, obtained on day 0 of AZD1222 vaccination. CDR3: CATTGTSNTGELFF. The CDR3, as DNA: TGTGCCACCACCGGGACCTCGAACACCGGGGAGCTGTTTTTT.